This T cell receptor beta chain was identified during a study of T cells in Graves' hyperthyroidism and ophthalmopathy. About this clonotype itself: A read error may be the cause here, since a much bigger clone is one base away.

Amplification of TCR beta CDR3 regions used RNA as the template. The HTBI primer set served for first-round RT-PCR of the TCR CDR3. TCRdb re-derived calls from the multiplex PCR reads in MiXCR, one entry per CDR3 protein. The sample holds a few hundred thousand distinct CDR3 sequences; 46% are singletons and the top ten take about 8.3%. Graves' hyperthyroidism is called stable when ophthalmopathy does not progress within 18 months. Each diagnosis drew on symptoms, thyroxine, TRAb, thyroid ultrasound and orbital computed tomography findings. Germline CDR1 reads SGHTA; CDR2 reads FQGNSA. This CDR3 has 13 residues. The V gene lost 5 bases and the J gene lost 5 bases, with 9 bases spanning the gap.

The specimen was peripheral blood or thyroid tissue (not recorded which). The TCR comes from a young woman with Graves' hyperthyroidism. The chain recombines TRBV7-2 with TRBJ1-4, with D perhaps matching TRBD1 (6 bases). The CDR3 reads CASSTQGNEKLFF. The CDR3 region has the DNA TGTGCCAGCAGCACCCAGGGGAATGAAAAACTGTTTTTT.